This T cell receptor (beta chain) was captured in a study of T-cell memory formation after mild COVID-19 (dated by TCRdb to the early 2020s). For the study in its entirety: TCR sequence clusters from the two donors were found to be largely donor specific. In a couple of donors, T-cell clones that expanded and contracted after mild COVID-19 were tracked by sequencing TCRalpha and TCRbeta repertoires over time. The cohort comprised two young, previously healthy adult volunteers, one female and one male.

This clonotype has more than one count but fewer than ten. Its antigen has not been determined. It has no much larger one-base neighbor in the sample; base qualities were not kept. Ficoll-Paque density gradient centrifugation was the method used to isolate PBMCs. Germline trimming amounts to 5 bases on V and 0 bases on J, with 9 as the count of junction bases outside the gene matches. The CDR3 numbers 19 residues from cysteine through phenylalanine. The DNA shown is the 57-base CDR3, in frame from base 1. The germline V gene specifies SGHAT as CDR1 and FQNNGV as CDR2. The sequencer listed for this sample is Illumina NovaSeq 6000. TCRalpha and TCRbeta cDNA libraries were constructed by 5'RACE with constant-segment primers, with sample barcodes and unique molecular identifiers being introduced. Trizol reagent was used to extract RNA from every sample. The libraries were amplified in two PCR steps, and the second step added a second sample barcode and Illumina TruSeq adapters. Libraries were sequenced on an Illumina NovaSeq with 2 x 150 bp paired-end reads. Regarding the original processing steps: Reads were demultiplexed and collapsed into UMI-guided consensus sequences with migec v1.2.7. Using mixcr v2.1.11, UMI consensuses were aligned to TRA and TRB V and J templates and then assembled into clonotypes. Clonotypes were classified as expanded or contracted when called significant by both edgeR and NoisET, with noise models trained on biological replicates. For edgeR calls, a false discovery rate-adjusted p below 0.01 and a log2 fold-change threshold of 1 were applied. As an exploratory analysis of dynamics, max-normalized trajectories of the 1000 most abundant clonotypes were examined by PCA with hierarchical clustering. Each responding clone was given a CD4 or CD8 phenotype based on the CD4+ and CD8+ repertoires, which had been sequenced separately. TCRdb reanalyzed the raw reads on its own, using fastp at Q25 for trimming and MiXCR for clone calling, and kept in-frame beta chains. Rows are combined by CDR3 protein, so each entry shows the most common genes and DNA. The V and J calls follow TCRdb's processing rather than the paper's. The table for this sample lists approximately 350,000 distinct CDR3 sequences; about 15% of them were counted only once. Of the sample, 22% falls within the top ten clones.

Paper-wide results and their limitations: The detection of some responding clones in pre-infection memory suggests that pre-existing cross-reactive memory T cells joined the SARS-CoV-2 response. The study included only two mild cases, and larger cohorts that include severe cases with pre-infection samples were judged to be necessary. Contracting CD4+ clones appeared mostly in the CM and EM memory subsets, whereas CD8+ clones were enriched in EMRA. SARS-CoV-2 specificity was not confirmed for the second-wave clones peaking on day 37. Clones contracting from day 15 to 85 had balanced CD4/CD8 phenotypes, while a second wave expanding from day 15 to 37 was biased towards CD4+.

Sequencing was performed on PBMCs or a T cell subset sorted from them (not recorded which). The sequence was obtained from a man between 18 and 35 years old who had mild COVID-19 (a few samples of this study predate the infection). The sample titles of this study are shuffled in the database, so cell type and time point are left out; the donor was told from shared clones. Here the chain combines TRBV11-2 and TRBJ2-1; 14 of the junction bases match TRBD2. CDR3 sequence: CASSPGTSGGRSSYNEQFF. The DNA sequence is given as TGTGCCAGCAGCCCCGGGACTAGCGGGGGCCGAAGCTCCTACAATGAGCAGTTCTTC. The CDR3, completed at both ends by the reference TRBV11-2 and TRBJ2-1 genes, gives the full variable domain EAGVAQSPRYKIIEKRQSVAFWCNPISGHATLYWYQQILGQGPKLLIQFQNNGVVDDSQLPKDRFSAERLKGVDSTLKIQPAKLEDSAVYLCASSPGTSGGRSSYNEQFFGPGTRLTVL.